A selection of T cell receptor beta chains follows, all from one sample in a study of cytotoxic CD8 clonotypes in ibrutinib-treated CLL. TCRdb's table, derived via immunoSEQ multiplex PCR, lists solely in-frame clones and lacks some. The sample shows under 300,000 clones, approximately 76% of them seen only once. The sequenced sample was PBMCs, obtained at disease progression, from a patient treated with ibrutinib. The receptors were sampled from a human donor with chronic lymphocytic leukemia. The CDR3 runs from the conserved cysteine through the conserved F or W. Each record gives: D gene, clone size, CDR3 length, V gene, J gene, CDR3 protein, CDR3 DNA. D genes are given only for firm matches. The listing skips clone size in some rows; elsewhere it reads once, few, many or a size class.

d_gene: NA
abundance: few
len: 15
v_gene: TRBV13
j_gene: TRBJ1-5
CDR3aa: CASSFGWGSNQPQHF
CDR3nt: TGTGCCAGCAGCTTCGGGTGGGGTAGCAATCAGCCCCAGCATTTT

d_gene: TRBD1
abundance: few
len: 15
v_gene: TRBV28
j_gene: TRBJ1-5
CDR3aa: CASSFLGQGIQPQHF
CDR3nt: TGTGCCAGCAGTTTTTTGGGACAGGGGATTCAGCCCCAGCATTTT

d_gene: NA
abundance: NA
len: 14
v_gene: TRBV27
j_gene: TRBJ2-1
CDR3aa: CASSLGQGYNEQFF
CDR3nt: TGTGCCAGCAGTTTGGGGCAGGGGTACAATGAGCAGTTCTTC

d_gene: NA
abundance: few
len: 15
v_gene: TRBV14
j_gene: TRBJ2-5
CDR3aa: CASSWGFYHEETQYF
CDR3nt: TGTGCCAGCAGCTGGGGATTTTATCATGAGGAGACCCAGTACTTC

d_gene: NA
abundance: NA
len: 14
v_gene: TRBV4-3
j_gene: TRBJ2-3
CDR3aa: CASSTVKAPDTQYF
CDR3nt: TGCGCCAGCAGCACAGTGAAGGCCCCAGATACGCAGTATTTT

d_gene: TRBD2
abundance: NA
len: 14
v_gene: TRBV10-1
j_gene: TRBJ2-3
CDR3aa: CASSLSGAEDTQYF
CDR3nt: TGCGCCAGCAGCCTTAGCGGGGCGGAAGATACGCAGTATTTT

d_gene: NA
abundance: NA
len: 13
v_gene: TRBV14
j_gene: TRBJ1-1
CDR3aa: CASSYVKGTEAFF
CDR3nt: TGTGCCAGCAGCTATGTAAAGGGTACTGAAGCTTTCTTT

d_gene: TRBD2
abundance: NA
len: 16
v_gene: TRBV4-1
j_gene: TRBJ2-7
CDR3aa: CASSHLGAGGLDEQYF
CDR3nt: TGCGCCAGCAGCCACCTAGGGGCGGGAGGCTTGGACGAGCAGTACTTC

d_gene: TRBD2
abundance: NA
len: 19
v_gene: TRBV15
j_gene: TRBJ2-2
CDR3aa: CATSRVGLAGVANTGELFF
CDR3nt: TGTGCCACCAGCAGAGTGGGACTAGCGGGAGTTGCGAACACCGGGGAGCTGTTTTTT

d_gene: NA
abundance: NA
len: 13
v_gene: TRBV7-2
j_gene: TRBJ2-7
CDR3aa: CASSFSGIYEQYF
CDR3nt: TGTGCCAGCAGCTTTAGTGGGATCTACGAGCAGTACTTC

d_gene: NA
abundance: NA
len: 16
v_gene: TRBV19
j_gene: TRBJ1-4
CDR3aa: CASSIVEGRRREKLFF
CDR3nt: TGTGCCAGTAGTATAGTGGAGGGGCGAAGGAGAGAAAAACTGTTTTTT

d_gene: NA
abundance: once
len: 14
v_gene: TRBV2
j_gene: TRBJ2-7
CDR3aa: CASSEDGSSYEQYF
CDR3nt: TGTGCCAGCAGTGAGGACGGGAGCTCCTACGAGCAGTACTTC

d_gene: NA
abundance: once
len: 16
v_gene: TRBV7-9
j_gene: TRBJ2-1
CDR3aa: CASSPLGGSSYNEQFF
CDR3nt: TGTGCCAGCAGCCCACTAGGGGGGAGCTCCTACAATGAGCAGTTCTTC

d_gene: NA
abundance: NA
len: 14
v_gene: TRBV14
j_gene: TRBJ2-3
CDR3aa: CASSPGQITDTQYF
CDR3nt: TGTGCCAGCAGCCCCGGACAGATCACAGATACGCAGTATTTT

d_gene: TRBD2
abundance: NA
len: 17
v_gene: TRBV12-5
j_gene: TRBJ2-5
CDR3aa: CASGPIAPTSGQETQYF
CDR3nt: TGTGCTAGTGGCCCAATCGCCCCGACTAGCGGGCAAGAGACCCAGTACTTC

d_gene: NA
abundance: NA
len: 18
v_gene: TRBV7-8
j_gene: TRBJ2-5
CDR3aa: CASSLAHRGALKRETQYF
CDR3nt: TGTGCCAGCAGCTTAGCTCACCGGGGCGCCCTAAAGAGAGAGACCCAGTACTTC

d_gene: TRBD1
abundance: once
len: 15
v_gene: TRBV7-2
j_gene: TRBJ2-3
CDR3aa: CASSLVGTGADTQYF
CDR3nt: TGTGCCAGCAGCCTAGTCGGGACAGGGGCAGATACGCAGTATTTT

d_gene: NA
abundance: NA
len: 15
v_gene: TRBV2
j_gene: TRBJ1-4
CDR3aa: CASKETGITNEKLFF
CDR3nt: TGTGCCAGCAAGGAGACCGGGATTACTAATGAAAAACTGTTTTTT

d_gene: TRBD2
abundance: NA
len: 20
v_gene: TRBV15
j_gene: TRBJ2-7
CDR3aa: CATSRGILVGGPSAAHEQYF
CDR3nt: TGTGCCACCAGCAGGGGGATTTTAGTGGGAGGGCCCTCTGCGGCCCACGAGCAGTACTTC

d_gene: TRBD1
abundance: NA
len: 13
v_gene: TRBV6-1
j_gene: TRBJ1-1
CDR3aa: CASSELGQGKAFF
CDR3nt: TGTGCCAGCAGTGAATTGGGACAGGGGAAAGCTTTCTTT

d_gene: TRBD1
abundance: NA
len: 14
v_gene: TRBV7-9
j_gene: TRBJ2-7
CDR3aa: CASSGAGGGNEQYF
CDR3nt: TGTGCCAGCAGCGGGGCAGGGGGCGGCAACGAGCAGTACTTC

d_gene: NA
abundance: NA
len: 16
v_gene: TRBV15
j_gene: TRBJ2-7
CDR3aa: CATSTPGRRSSYEQYF
CDR3nt: TGTGCCACCAGCACCCCTGGTCGAAGAAGCTCCTACGAGCAGTACTTC

d_gene: NA
abundance: NA
len: 15
v_gene: TRBV10-3
j_gene: TRBJ1-4
CDR3aa: CAISELPGREEKLFF
CDR3nt: TGTGCCATCAGTGAGTTACCTGGGAGGGAGGAAAAACTGTTTTTT

d_gene: NA
abundance: NA
len: 11
v_gene: TRBV6-5
j_gene: TRBJ2-1
CDR3aa: CASSSRDEQFF
CDR3nt: TGTGCCAGCAGTTCCCGTGATGAGCAGTTCTTC

d_gene: TRBD1
abundance: NA
len: 13
v_gene: TRBV11-2
j_gene: TRBJ2-7
CDR3aa: CASRGTGIYEQYF
CDR3nt: TGTGCCAGCAGAGGGACAGGGATCTACGAGCAGTACTTC

d_gene: NA
abundance: NA
len: 15
v_gene: TRBV28
j_gene: TRBJ1-3
CDR3aa: CASSLLQGPGNTIYF
CDR3nt: TGTGCCAGCAGTTTATTGCAGGGACCTGGAAACACCATATATTTT

d_gene: NA
abundance: once
len: 15
v_gene: TRBV5-1
j_gene: TRBJ2-3
CDR3aa: CASSFIGGHTDTQYF
CDR3nt: TGCGCCAGCAGTTTTATAGGTGGCCACACAGATACGCAGTATTTT

d_gene: NA
abundance: NA
len: 16
v_gene: TRBV5-6
j_gene: TRBJ2-7
CDR3aa: CASSSTPSSPVYEQYF
CDR3nt: TGTGCCAGCAGCTCGACACCCTCTTCCCCCGTCTACGAGCAGTACTTC

d_gene: TRBD2
abundance: NA
len: 14
v_gene: TRBV27
j_gene: TRBJ2-6
CDR3aa: CASRMGTSVNVLTF
CDR3nt: TGTGCCAGCAGAATGGGGACTAGCGTCAACGTCCTGACTTTC

d_gene: NA
abundance: NA
len: 17
v_gene: TRBV9
j_gene: TRBJ2-3
CDR3aa: CASSAARALTSTDTQYF
CDR3nt: TGTGCCAGCAGCGCAGCCCGCGCGCTAACTAGCACAGATACGCAGTATTTT

d_gene: NA
abundance: NA
len: 16
v_gene: TRBV18
j_gene: TRBJ1-6
CDR3aa: CASSPVGGSMNSPLHF
CDR3nt: TGTGCCAGCTCACCCGTGGGGGGTTCTATGAATTCACCCCTCCACTTT

d_gene: NA
abundance: once
len: 13
v_gene: TRBV5-6
j_gene: TRBJ1-2
CDR3aa: CASSLVHFYGYTF
CDR3nt: TGTGCCAGCAGCTTGGTTCATTTCTATGGCTACACCTTC

d_gene: TRBD1
abundance: NA
len: 15
v_gene: TRBV7-6
j_gene: TRBJ2-7
CDR3aa: CASSITGTGTREQYF
CDR3nt: TGTGCCAGCAGCATAACCGGGACAGGGACGCGTGAGCAGTACTTC

d_gene: NA
abundance: NA
len: 14
v_gene: TRBV7-2
j_gene: TRBJ2-4
CDR3aa: CASSRGLAKNIQYF
CDR3nt: TGTGCCAGCAGCCGAGGTTTAGCCAAAAACATTCAGTACTTC

d_gene: NA
abundance: NA
len: 10
v_gene: TRBV6-6
j_gene: TRBJ2-7
CDR3aa: CASRPYEQYF
CDR3nt: TGTGCCAGCAGGCCCTACGAGCAGTACTTC

d_gene: NA
abundance: NA
len: 16
v_gene: TRBV7-9
j_gene: TRBJ1-3
CDR3aa: CASSSLRGAGRNTIYF
CDR3nt: TGTGCCAGCAGCTCCCTACGGGGGGCAGGCAGAAACACCATATATTTT

d_gene: NA
abundance: NA
len: 13
v_gene: TRBV7-9
j_gene: TRBJ2-3
CDR3aa: CASSFTNTDTQYF
CDR3nt: TGTGCCAGCAGCTTTACGAACACAGATACGCAGTATTTT

d_gene: NA
abundance: NA
len: 13
v_gene: TRBV6-5
j_gene: TRBJ2-7
CDR3aa: CASTRGARYEQYF
CDR3nt: TGTGCCAGCACCCGGGGGGCCCGTTACGAGCAGTACTTC

d_gene: NA
abundance: once
len: 13
v_gene: TRBV29-1
j_gene: TRBJ2-7
CDR3aa: CSVEPGVGNEQYF
CDR3nt: TGCAGCGTTGAGCCAGGGGTTGGCAACGAGCAGTACTTC

d_gene: NA
abundance: NA
len: 13
v_gene: TRBV10-3
j_gene: TRBJ2-2
CDR3aa: CAMSAAGLGELFF
CDR3nt: TGTGCCATGTCGGCCGCAGGACTTGGGGAGCTGTTTTTT

d_gene: NA
abundance: NA
len: 12
v_gene: TRBV7-6
j_gene: TRBJ1-2
CDR3aa: CASSVANYGYTF
CDR3nt: TGTGCCAGCAGCGTCGCTAACTATGGCTACACCTTC

d_gene: TRBD1
abundance: NA
len: 12
v_gene: TRBV6-5
j_gene: TRBJ1-2
CDR3aa: CASSRDREGYTF
CDR3nt: TGTGCCAGCAGTCGGGACAGGGAAGGCTACACCTTC

d_gene: NA
abundance: NA
len: 14
v_gene: TRBV28
j_gene: TRBJ2-7
CDR3aa: CASSFPGGPYEQYF
CDR3nt: TGTGCCAGCAGTTTCCCGGGGGGCCCCTACGAGCAGTACTTC

d_gene: TRBD1
abundance: NA
len: 15
v_gene: TRBV6-5
j_gene: TRBJ2-7
CDR3aa: CASSYFNRGRGEQYF
CDR3nt: TGTGCCAGCAGTTACTTTAACAGGGGGCGCGGAGAGCAGTACTTC

d_gene: NA
abundance: NA
len: 15
v_gene: TRBV15
j_gene: TRBJ1-5
CDR3aa: CATSRDPYSNQPQHF
CDR3nt: TGTGCCACCAGCAGAGATCCTTATAGCAATCAGCCCCAGCATTTT

d_gene: NA
abundance: NA
len: 16
v_gene: TRBV5-8
j_gene: TRBJ1-3
CDR3aa: CASSLRVPLSGNTIYF
CDR3nt: TGTGCCAGCAGCTTGAGGGTACCCCTCTCTGGAAACACCATATATTTT

d_gene: TRBD1
abundance: NA
len: 14
v_gene: TRBV10-3
j_gene: TRBJ2-2
CDR3aa: CAISELTGGRELFF
CDR3nt: TGTGCCATCAGTGAGTTAACAGGGGGCCGGGAGCTGTTTTTT

d_gene: TRBD1
abundance: once
len: 17
v_gene: TRBV10-3
j_gene: TRBJ1-3
CDR3aa: CAISESSPYRGGNTIYF
CDR3nt: TGTGCCATCAGTGAGTCCTCACCCTACAGGGGTGGAAACACCATATATTTT

d_gene: NA
abundance: NA
len: 13
v_gene: TRBV4-2
j_gene: TRBJ1-2
CDR3aa: CASSPYESYGYTF
CDR3nt: TGTGCCAGCAGCCCCTACGAAAGCTATGGCTACACCTTC

d_gene: NA
abundance: NA
len: 15
v_gene: TRBV7-6
j_gene: TRBJ2-2
CDR3aa: CASSLWGWDTGELFF
CDR3nt: TGTGCCAGCAGCTTATGGGGGTGGGACACCGGGGAGCTGTTTTTT

d_gene: NA
abundance: NA
len: 12
v_gene: TRBV27
j_gene: TRBJ1-5
CDR3aa: CASSSLGQPQHF
CDR3nt: TGTGCCAGCAGTTCTCTCGGGCAGCCCCAGCATTTT

d_gene: NA
abundance: few
len: 18
v_gene: TRBV11-3
j_gene: TRBJ2-6
CDR3aa: CASRPRDRDISGANVLTF
CDR3nt: TGTGCCAGCAGACCCAGAGACAGAGATATCTCTGGGGCCAACGTCCTGACTTTC

d_gene: NA
abundance: NA
len: 15
v_gene: TRBV4-1
j_gene: TRBJ2-1
CDR3aa: CASSHTTGQYNEQFF
CDR3nt: TGCGCCAGCAGCCATACTACCGGACAGTACAATGAGCAGTTCTTC

d_gene: NA
abundance: few
len: 13
v_gene: TRBV5-1
j_gene: TRBJ2-5
CDR3aa: CASSLALDETQYF
CDR3nt: TGCGCCAGCAGCTTGGCGTTGGATGAGACCCAGTACTTC

d_gene: TRBD1
abundance: NA
len: 17
v_gene: TRBV5-1
j_gene: TRBJ1-1
CDR3aa: CASSLLNGQGMNTEAFF
CDR3nt: TGCGCCAGCAGCCTATTAAATGGACAGGGCATGAACACTGAAGCTTTCTTT